Reported below is one T cell receptor beta chain. Its antigen is not identified. Assay execution proceeded at the deep level. TCRdb's table, derived via immunoSEQ multiplex PCR, lists solely in-frame clones and lacks some. Here the sample spans 560,000 or so clones, roughly 96% being singletons. Terminally differentiated effector memory CD45RA+ cells were excluded by CCR7 positive selection of CD45RO-negative cells. These data come from a study of shared clonotypes between healthy human individuals. The overall study: A donor's plate count was three for CD4 naive and three for CD4 memory; CD8 naive had two and CD8 memory one.

V was clipped by 7 bases and J by 1 base, with 10 bases between them. Germline V gene lookup returns CDR1 LNHDA and CDR2 SQIVND (reference sequence). This CDR3 comprises 13 residues. Regarding the study as a whole: Among the subsets, naive ones generally showed larger estimated richness than memory ones.

V usage is TRBV19 and J usage is TRBJ1-2; D not certain. What was sequenced was naive CD8+ T cells sorted from blood. The receptor comes from a woman between 25 and 40 years old in good health. Here the CDR3 DNA reads TGTGCCAGTACTGGCTTAGATAACTATGGCTACACCTTC. The encoded protein is CASTGLDNYGYTF.